The source of this T cell receptor beta chain is a study of neurological immune-mediated disorders. This clonotype has at least ten counts. The antigen is not known. Whole-study findings and limits: It was HTLV-1-associated myelopathy that showed the most TCR clonal expansion, while multiple sclerosis showed the least, falling below healthy controls.

The J segment lost 6 bases and the V segment lost 2 bases, leaving 1 base of the junction unmatched. The CDR3 contains 14 residues. CDR1 is MNHEY, CDR2 SVGAGI, per germline. TCRdb itself ran the 5' RACE reads through MiXCR, one entry per CDR3 protein. The table shows roughly 100,000 distinct CDR3 sequences, with around 3.4% occurring only once. Sequenced material: PBMCs. This rearrangement joins TRBV6-5 to TRBJ2-1; 10 bases map to TRBD2. This sequence originates from a woman under 30 with multiple sclerosis. CDR3 in amino acids: CASSYASGGNEQFF. CDR3 DNA: TGTGCCAGCAGTTACGCTAGCGGGGGCAATGAGCAGTTCTTC.